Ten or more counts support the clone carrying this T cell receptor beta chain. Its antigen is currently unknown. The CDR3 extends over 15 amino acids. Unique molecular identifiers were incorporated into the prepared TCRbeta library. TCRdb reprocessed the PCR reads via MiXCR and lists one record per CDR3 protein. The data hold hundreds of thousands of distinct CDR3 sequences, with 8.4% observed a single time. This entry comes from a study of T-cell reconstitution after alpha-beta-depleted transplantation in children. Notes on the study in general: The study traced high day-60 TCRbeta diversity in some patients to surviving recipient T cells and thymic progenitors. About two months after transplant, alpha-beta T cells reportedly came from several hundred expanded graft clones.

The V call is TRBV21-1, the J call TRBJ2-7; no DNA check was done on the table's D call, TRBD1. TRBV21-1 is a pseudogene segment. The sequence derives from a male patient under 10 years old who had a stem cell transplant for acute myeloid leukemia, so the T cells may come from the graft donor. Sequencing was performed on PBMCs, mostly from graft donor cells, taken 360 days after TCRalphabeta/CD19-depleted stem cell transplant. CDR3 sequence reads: CASSKRRQGTYEQYF. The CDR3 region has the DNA TGTGCCAGCAGCAAAAGGCGACAGGGAACCTACGAGCAGTACTTC.